These T cell receptor beta chains were read from a single sample in a study of T cell responses to AZD1222 COVID-19 vaccine. The table came from immunoSEQ multiplex PCR; TCRdb's copy has only in-frame clones and leaves some out. This table holds about 140,000 clones, approximately 86% found once. The specimen was peripheral blood, collected 28 days after the second dose of the MenACWY control vaccine. The receptors stem from an adult who received the MenACWY meningococcal vaccine as a control. The conserved cysteine and the conserved F or W are not part of the CDR3 here. The order of the fields is V gene, J gene, CDR3 protein.

v_call: TRBV4-3
j_call: TRBJ2-7
cdr3_aa: ASSQAGQVLYEQY

v_call: TRBV13
j_call: TRBJ2-2
cdr3_aa: ASTLGHLPGELF

v_call: TRBV20-1
j_call: TRBJ1-4
cdr3_aa: SAGGDEKLF

v_call: TRBV28
j_call: TRBJ1-2
cdr3_aa: ASSSGGAGSHAYGYT

v_call: TRBV4-1
j_call: TRBJ2-2
cdr3_aa: ASSQVGGGSGELF

v_call: TRBV7-2
j_call: TRBJ2-1
cdr3_aa: ASSLSGREQF

v_call: TRBV20-1
j_call: TRBJ1-4
cdr3_aa: SGYEAEKLF

v_call: TRBV5-1
j_call: TRBJ2-1
cdr3_aa: ASSFGPENEQF

v_call: TRBV7-2
j_call: TRBJ2-5
cdr3_aa: ASSLVRVETQY

v_call: TRBV28
j_call: TRBJ1-2
cdr3_aa: ASSPGGFYGYT

v_call: TRBV4-3
j_call: TRBJ2-3
cdr3_aa: ASSLSRGGRTDTQY

v_call: TRBV6-5
j_call: TRBJ1-1
cdr3_aa: ASSPTGLQNTEAF

v_call: TRBV4-2
j_call: TRBJ1-1
cdr3_aa: ASSLRQETNTEAF

v_call: TRBV15
j_call: TRBJ2-7
cdr3_aa: ATRRQGTSYEQY

v_call: TRBV7-2
j_call: TRBJ2-2
cdr3_aa: ASSSRPPGQFFHGELF

v_call: TRBV7-2
j_call: TRBJ1-3
cdr3_aa: ASSSTGTGGNTIY

v_call: TRBV19
j_call: TRBJ1-2
cdr3_aa: ASSRALTGGYGYT